This T cell receptor beta chain was identified during a study of T cell responses to AZD1222 COVID-19 vaccine (dated by TCRdb to about 2021). Looking at the study overall: AZD1222 recipients whose second dose came at about 4 weeks and those whose second dose came at about 12 weeks were combined into one group, since spike-specific TCR depth and breadth did not differ between the two schedules. Trial participants were enrolled by age into subgroups of 18-55, 56-69 and 70-plus years, and about 150, 27 and 61 TCR-sequenced participants, respectively, were included in these subgroups. A total of 233 trial participants underwent TCR sequencing, of whom around 200 received two doses of AZD1222 and around 26 received two doses of the MenACWY control vaccine. Findings and caveats that apply to the study as a whole: Because no day 14 peak-response samples were available, repertoires were characterized only after the peak T cell response. Most participants were white British and females outnumbered males, and the authors suggested that clonal diversity may have been underestimated. CD4 TCRs associated with the vaccine covered the entire spike protein, and the dominant responses were in regions 160-218 and 743-854. In the small 56-69-year group, the increase in depth fell short of significance, most likely because of low power. Reportedly, almost half of the unique spike-specific TCRs recognized epitopes lying outside the regions that are mutated in the B.1.351 and B.1.1.7 variants. Only a handful of AZD1222 recipients were SARS-CoV-2 seropositive at baseline, limiting conclusions about previously exposed vaccinees. A significant rise in spike-specific TCR breadth and depth was observed after two AZD1222 doses relative to day 0 and relative to MenACWY recipients.

The meaning of the sample's time point label: baseline before first vaccination. Vaccinee samples came from UK trials COV001 and COV002, including a single-blind randomized controlled phase 2/3 trial of AZD1222 (ChAdOx1 nCoV-19) in healthy adults. Trial participant PBMC samples were collected at day 0 and day 28 after the second dose for TCRbeta chain sequencing. The CDR3 regions of human TCRbeta chains were analyzed by immunosequencing. In the source study's methods: TCRs in the repertoires were compared against a reference library of SARS-CoV-2-specific TCRs that had been generated with the MIRA antigen-specificity platform. Breadth was defined as the fraction of unique TCRs that were SARS-CoV-2-associated, and depth was defined as the fraction of total T cells that were SARS-CoV-2-associated. Each spike-specific TCR was assigned to its reactive spike region and to a CD4 or CD8 class using the MIRA data. Log10-transformed breadth and depth values were compared by one-way ANOVA with Sidak's multiple comparisons tests. TCRdb mirrors the immuneACCESS table, restricted to in-frame sequences. Some clones are absent from its copies; in checked studies, under half trace to an unresolved V gene, and the reason for the others is unknown. V, J and clone size are those of that table, while D and trimming were read from the DNA. Across this sample there are about 150,000 clones, with more than 90% seen only once. The ten largest clones take up 18% of the sample.

A remark on this clone: This clone's antigen is unknown. Per-base qualities were not stored, and no clone one base away is much larger. The sample contains more than one DNA sequence encoding this CDR3.

Specimen: peripheral blood, collected on day 0 of AZD1222 vaccination. The TCR originated in an adult in good health.

Read as DNA, the sequence is TGTGCCAGCAGCCCCCGGCAAGAGACCCAGTACTTC. This sequence encodes CASSPRQETQYF. The rearrangement joined TRBV11-3 to TRBJ2-5; there is no confident call for the D gene. CDR1 SGHNT and CDR2 YENEEA were looked up in the germline V gene. Its CDR3 holds 12 amino acids, cysteine through phenylalanine. Only CDR3 DNA remains: 36 bases, in frame from the first base. The junction carries 6 bases between V and J, which are trimmed by 5 bases and 2 bases respectively.